Below, 8 T cell receptor beta chains from the same sample are listed, as sequenced in a study of shared clonotypes between healthy human individuals. The assay was immunoSEQ multiplex PCR, and TCRdb's table has in-frame clones only and misses some. This table holds around 510,000 clones, around three quarters found once. The sequenced sample was PBMCs. These receptor sequences come from a woman aged 40-49 years in good health. Some clones in this sample may be carry-over from other donors' samples.

The genes are TRBV5-1 and TRBJ2-2; 9 nucleotides line up with TRBD1. Germline CDR1 is SGHRS and CDR2 is YFSETQ. V lost 3 bases, J lost 2 bases, and 5 bases stayed unmatched. This CDR3 has 16 amino acids. The CDR3 is CASSSGDRDNTGELFF. Written as DNA, the CDR3 is TGCGCCAGCAGCTCGGGGGACAGGGATAACACCGGGGAGCTGTTTTTT.

This clone was seen just once. The chain links TRBV19 to TRBJ2-4; the match to TRBD2 covers 11 bases. The V gene end was trimmed by 0 bases and the J gene end by 7 bases; junction bases not matched to a gene: 14. The CDR3 has 19 amino acids. Germline loops: CDR1 LNHDA, CDR2 SQIVND (reference sequence). CDR3 sequence reads: CASSIDRGLAEPKENIQYF. CDR3 nucleotide sequence: TGTGCCAGTAGTATAGATCGGGGACTAGCGGAGCCCAAAGAGAACATTCAGTACTTC.

This clone was observed a handful of times. This chain uses TRBV28 with TRBJ1-3, with D perhaps matching TRBD1 (5 bases). From germline, CDR1 is MDHEN and CDR2 SYDVKM. Trimming took off 5 bases at V and 7 bases at J, with 12 bases between the two ends. The CDR3 is 13 amino acids. The CDR3 nucleotides are TGTGCCAGCAGTCCTCCGACAGTCAACACCATATATTTT. Its translation is CASSPPTVNTIYF.

This clone was seen just once. V is TRBV10-3 and J is TRBJ1-2; D is perhaps TRBD1 (6 bases). Deletions cut 3 bases from V and 0 bases from J, with 11 bases between. The CDR3 loop spans 15 amino acids. The germline V gene encodes CDR1 ENHRY and CDR2 SYGVKD. CDR3: CAISEIGGPNYGYTF. For the CDR3, the DNA is TGTGCCATCAGTGAAATCGGGGGGCCTAACTATGGCTACACCTTC.

Here the CDR3 DNA reads TGTGCCAGCAGTTGGACAGCTCGCCTTAGCAATCAGCCCCAGCATTTT. Translating gives CASSWTARLSNQPQHF. V and J are TRBV21-1 and TRBJ1-5; the table's D call, TRBD1, has no DNA check behind it. TRBV21-1 is tagged as a pseudogene. There are 16 residues in the CDR3.

V and J are TRBV7-2 and TRBJ2-2; 10 nucleotides agree with TRBD2. The CDR3 has 17 amino acids. Losses at the gene ends were 1 base for V and 4 bases for J; bases not matched to a gene: 6. Germline V gene data show CDR1 as SGHTA and CDR2 as FQGNSA. The CDR3: CASSLDGTSAFTGELFF. As DNA, the CDR3 is TGTGCCAGCAGCTTAGATGGGACTAGCGCGTTCACCGGGGAGCTGTTTTTT.

The chain combines TRBV7-9 with TRBJ1-5; 7 bases agree with TRBD1. Per the germline V gene, CDR1 is SEHNR and CDR2 is FQNEAQ (reference sequence). V was clipped by 5 bases and J by 0 bases; unmatched bases: 4. The CDR3 length is 15 residues. CDR3 in amino acids: CASSTGDYSNQPQHF. The DNA for the CDR3 is TGTGCCAGCAGCACAGGGGATTATAGCAATCAGCCCCAGCATTTT.

The rearrangement uses TRBV10-1 and TRBJ2-5; a weak D match, TRBD2 (6 bases). V was trimmed by 3 bases and J by 3 bases, leaving 20 bases between them. The CDR3 is made up of 17 amino acids. Germline CDR1 reads WNHNN; CDR2 reads SYGVQD (reference sequence). As DNA, the CDR3 is TGCGCCAGCAGTGAAGTAGGAGGGCTCCGGAGGGAAGAGACCCAGTACTTC. It encodes CASSEVGGLRREETQYF.